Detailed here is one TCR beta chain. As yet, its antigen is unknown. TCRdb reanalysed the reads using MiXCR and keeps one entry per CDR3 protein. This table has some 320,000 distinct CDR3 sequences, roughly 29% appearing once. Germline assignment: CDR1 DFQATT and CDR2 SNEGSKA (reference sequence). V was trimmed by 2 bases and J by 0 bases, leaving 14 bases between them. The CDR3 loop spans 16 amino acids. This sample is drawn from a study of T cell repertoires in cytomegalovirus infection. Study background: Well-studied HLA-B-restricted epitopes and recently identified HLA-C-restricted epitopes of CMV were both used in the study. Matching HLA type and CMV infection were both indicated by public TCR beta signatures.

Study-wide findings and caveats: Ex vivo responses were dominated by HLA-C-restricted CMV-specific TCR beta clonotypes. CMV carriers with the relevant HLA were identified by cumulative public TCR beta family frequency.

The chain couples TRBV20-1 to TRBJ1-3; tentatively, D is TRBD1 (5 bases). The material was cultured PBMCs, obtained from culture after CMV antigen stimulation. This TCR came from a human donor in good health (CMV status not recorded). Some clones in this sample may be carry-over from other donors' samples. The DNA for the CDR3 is TGCAGTGCTAGAAATTTCGGGGGAACCTCTGGAAACACCATATATTTT. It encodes CSARNFGGTSGNTIYF.